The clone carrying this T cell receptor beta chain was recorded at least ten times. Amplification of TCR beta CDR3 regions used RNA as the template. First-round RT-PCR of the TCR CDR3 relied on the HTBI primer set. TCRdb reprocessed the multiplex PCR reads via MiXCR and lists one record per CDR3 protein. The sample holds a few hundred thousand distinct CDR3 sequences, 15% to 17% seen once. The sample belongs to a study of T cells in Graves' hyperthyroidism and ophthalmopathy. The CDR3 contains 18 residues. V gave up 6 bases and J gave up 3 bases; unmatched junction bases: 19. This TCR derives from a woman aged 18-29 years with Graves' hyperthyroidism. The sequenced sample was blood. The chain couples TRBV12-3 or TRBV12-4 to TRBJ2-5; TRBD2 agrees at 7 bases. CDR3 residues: CASSPIGWGGRPKETQYF. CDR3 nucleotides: TGTGCCAGCAGCCCTATAGGCTGGGGGGGGAGGCCGAAAGAGACCCAGTACTTC.